This TCR beta chain was profiled in a study of CD8+CD57+ T cells in acquired aplastic anemia. The CDR3 is 14 amino acids. V lost 1 base and J lost 2, with 9 bases in between. Germline CDR1 and CDR2: SNHLY and FYNNEI. Using genomic DNA as the template, TCR beta VDJ and CDR3 profiling was carried out. TCRdb re-called the reads with MiXCR, one entry per CDR3 protein. The repertoire holds approximately 180,000 distinct CDR3 sequences, with approximately 52% as singletons. Patients chosen for sequencing had CD8+CD57+ cells that had expanded, as shown by flow cytometry. This clonotype was recorded only once. The antigen is not known. The study's findings and limits: Patients and controls turned out to have roughly 29 CD8+ CDR3 sequences in common.

Sequencing was performed on sorted CD4+, CD8+, or CD8+CD57+ T cells (not recorded which) from PBMCs. This clonotype was sampled from a human donor with aplastic anemia. V and J are TRBV2 and TRBJ2-7; no reliable D call. Here the CDR3 reads CASSEVGSPYEQYF. In DNA, the CDR3 is TGTGCCAGCAGTGAAGTAGGGTCACCCTACGAGCAGTACTTC. Looking up the rest from reference TRBV2 and TRBJ2-7 gives the full variable domain: EPEVTQTPSHQVTQMGQEVILRCVPISNHLYFYWYRQILGQKVEFLVSFYNNEISEKSEIFDDQFSVERPDGSNFTLKIRSTKLEDSAMYFCASSEVGSPYEQYFGPGTRLTVT.